Listed below are T cell receptor beta chains from one sample, sequenced in a study of T cells in Graves' hyperthyroidism and ophthalmopathy. TCRdb recomputed calls from the multiplex PCR reads with MiXCR, one row per CDR3 protein. The data contain around 690,000 distinct CDR3 sequences, roughly 17% of them singletons. The sequencing input was blood. These receptor sequences come from a man in his forties or fifties with Graves' hyperthyroidism. Each CDR3 is given with its conserved first and last residue. A D gene is named only where the DNA matches it firmly. Some rows mark clone size as missing; the rest say once, few, many or name a class of expanded clone.

v_gene	j_gene	abundance	d_gene	CDR3aa	CDR3nt
TRBV30	TRBJ2-7	.	TRBD2	CAWSNLADSYEQYF	TGTGCCTGGAGTAACCTAGCGGACTCCTACGAGCAGTACTTC
TRBV7-2	TRBJ2-5	.	TRBD2	CASSFRTSGIQETQYF	TGTGCCAGCAGCTTTCGGACTAGCGGGATCCAAGAGACCCAGTACTTC
TRBV18	TRBJ2-7	many	TRBD2	CASSPKAGGPHEQYF	TGTGCCAGCTCACCGAAAGCGGGAGGGCCCCACGAGCAGTACTTC
TRBV12-3/TRBV12-4	TRBJ2-5	many	TRBD2	CASSSRRETQETQYF	TGTGCCAGCAGTTCCAGGCGGGAGACCCAAGAGACCCAGTACTTC
TRBV24-1	TRBJ2-2	few	.	CATSDQGWIGGGELFF	TGTGCCACCAGTGACCAGGGGTGGATCGGAGGCGGGGAGCTGTTTTTT
TRBV19	TRBJ2-2	.	.	CASSIRDSWGELFF	TGTGCCAGTAGTATAAGGGACTCGTGGGGGGAGCTGTTTTTT
TRBV3-1	TRBJ1-1	many	.	CASSQERGGIVNTEAFF	TGTGCCAGCAGCCAAGAGAGGGGCGGAATCGTGAACACTGAAGCTTTCTTT
TRBV6-1	TRBJ1-2	few	.	CASSDPLQPYGYTF	TGTGCCAGCAGTGACCCTCTACAGCCCTATGGCTACACCTTC
TRBV6-1	TRBJ2-5	few	TRBD2	CASSRPGLAGQETQYF	TGTGCCAGCAGTCGGCCGGGACTAGCGGGACAAGAGACCCAGTACTTC
TRBV18	TRBJ2-5	many	TRBD2	CASSPPGGRSYQETQYF	TGTGCCAGCTCACCACCGGGCGGGAGGTCGTACCAAGAGACCCAGTACTTC
TRBV6-2/TRBV6-3	TRBJ2-2	many	TRBD1	CASFTGGSGELFF	TGTGCCAGCTTTACAGGGGGCTCCGGGGAGCTGTTTTTT
TRBV20-1	TRBJ2-1	.	TRBD1	CSARGTGGSNEQFF	TGCAGTGCTAGAGGGACAGGGGGGAGTAATGAGCAGTTCTTC
TRBV7-6	TRBJ1-5	few	.	CASSLISYGHLPSGQPQHF	TGTGCCAGCAGCTTAATCTCGTACGGCCATCTCCCGTCGGGTCAGCCCCAGCATTTT
TRBV7-2	TRBJ2-1	many	TRBD2	CASSLYLTSGLEQFF	TGTGCCAGCAGCCTCTATTTAACTAGCGGTCTTGAGCAGTTCTTC
TRBV9	TRBJ2-3	few	TRBD2	CASSEGLAGAPDTQYF	TGTGCCAGCAGCGAGGGACTAGCGGGAGCGCCAGATACGCAGTATTTT
TRBV11-2	TRBJ2-7	many	.	CASSLWSDEQYF	TGTGCCAGCAGCTTATGGAGCGACGAGCAGTACTTC
TRBV7-2	TRBJ2-1	many	TRBD2	CASSLDWGSGREQFF	TGTGCCAGCAGCTTAGATTGGGGTAGCGGGAGGGAGCAGTTCTTC
TRBV6-1	TRBJ2-3	many	.	CAHGTLPYTQYF	TGTGCCCACGGGACCCTCCCATATACGCAGTATTTT
TRBV5-5	TRBJ2-1	.	TRBD1	CASSDRDRNNEQFF	TGTGCCAGCAGCGACCGGGACAGGAACAATGAGCAGTTCTTC
TRBV20-1	TRBJ1-5	few	.	CSAAQGNQPQHF	TGCAGTGCCGCCCAGGGGAATCAGCCCCAGCATTTT